This TCR beta chain is drawn from a study of prognosis after radiotherapy for stage I lung cancer. Concerning this clonotype itself: One end of the junction does not line up with germline, which may come from a read error.

The V gene's germline CDR1 is GTSNPN and CDR2 SVGIG (reference sequence). This CDR3 contains 13 residues. Amplification of TCR beta CDR3 from genomic DNA used two-round multiplex PCR. Amplification in first-round PCR relied on primers specific to each TRBV and TRBJ gene. In TCRdb, the multiplex PCR reads were re-called with MiXCR into one record per CDR3 protein. The table includes some 60,000 distinct CDR3 sequences, about 25% detected once. The sequence was collected from a donor over 45 with non-small cell lung cancer. The chain employs TRBV30 and TRBJ1-5; D is undetermined. The starting material was PBMCs, obtained before or after stereotactic body radiation therapy (not recorded which). The CDR3 loop reads CAWSTGYNQSQHF. CDR3 sequence (DNA): TGTGCCTGGAGTACTGGGTATAATCAGTCCCAGCATTTT.